The 26 T cell receptor beta chains below come from one sample, sequenced in a study of identical twins. TCRdb reprocessed the 5' RACE reads via MiXCR and lists one record per CDR3 protein. The sample includes 300,000 to 400,000 distinct CDR3 sequences, approximately 13% seen only once; the top ten take more than 6%. The same specimen was also included in a second study, on yellow fever vaccine responses in identical twins.

Sequencing was performed on CD8+ T cells sorted from blood. The receptors here all came from a woman between 18 and 29 years old in good health.

This clonotype has a count of ten or more. The chain combines TRBV3-1 with TRBJ2-1, with TRBD2 matching 9 bases. Looked up from germline, CDR1 is LGHDT and CDR2 is YNNKEL (reference sequence). The V and J ends lost 0 bases and 10 bases, in that order; junction bases with no gene match: 13. The CDR3 consists of 17 residues. The DNA of the CDR3 is TGTGCCAGCAGCCAAGATCGAGGGGCGGGAGGGTCGACGGAGCAGTTCTTC. Protein sequence: CASSQDRGAGGSTEQFF.

This clonotype was observed a few times. The chain's CDR3 is CASSELGGRETQYF. The CDR3 coding sequence is TGCGCCAGCAGTGAGTTGGGGGGCCGGGAGACCCAGTACTTC. The chain carries TRBV10-2 and TRBJ2-5, with D perhaps TRBD1 or TRBD2 (6 bases each). The CDR3 covers 14 residues. Deletions cut 1 base from V and 5 bases from J, with 11 bases between. The germline V gene encodes CDR1 WSHSY and CDR2 SAAADI.

This chain uses TRBV5-1 with TRBJ2-3; D perhaps matches TRBD2 (6 bases). CDR1 is SGHRS, CDR2 YFSETQ, per germline. The CDR3 length is 16 residues. Between the trimmed V and J ends, which lost 2 bases and 3 bases, there was a span of 16 bases. CDR3 protein: CASSLRGRPTTDTQYF. In DNA form, the CDR3 reads TGCGCCAGCAGCTTAAGAGGGAGGCCCACGACAGATACGCAGTATTTT.

A word on this clonotype: A read error may account for a junction end that differs from germline. This chain uses TRBV5-1 with TRBJ2-7, with D uncertain. Germline loops: CDR1 SGHRS, CDR2 YFSETQ. This CDR3 comprises 14 residues. CDR3 in DNA: TGCACCAGCAGCTTGATTAGGGACTCCTACGAGCAGTACTTC. It yields the protein CTSSLIRDSYEQYF. Variable domain in full (rest from reference TRBV5-1 and TRBJ2-7): KAGVTQTPRYLIKTRGQQVTLSCSPISGHRSVSWYQQTPGQGLQFLFEYFSETQRNKGNFPGRFSGRQFSNSRSEMNVSTLELGDSALYLCTSSLIRDSYEQYFGPGTRLTVT.

This clonotype was found many times. CDR3 sequence reads: CASGDRLESTQYF. The CDR3 DNA follows: TGTGCCAGCGGGGACAGGTTGGAGTCGACGCAGTATTTT. The rearrangement links TRBV7-7 to TRBJ2-3, with TRBD1 identical over 8 bases. Trimming removed 8 bases from V and 9 bases from J; junction bases left unmatched: 10. Germline assignment: CDR1 SSHAT and CDR2 FNYEAQ (reference sequence). CDR3 length: 13 amino acids.

This clonotype showed up just a few times. The rearrangement uses TRBV12-3 or TRBV12-4 and TRBJ1-5, with 9 nucleotides matching TRBD1. The CDR3 sequence is 14 residues long. Trimming at V came to 8 bases and at J to 7 bases, leaving 9 bases not matched to a gene. The CDR3 here is CASLTGGAGQPQHF. DNA for the CDR3: TGTGCCAGCCTAACAGGGGGCGCTGGACAGCCCCAGCATTTT.

This clonotype appeared many times. The chain is built from TRBV4-1 and TRBJ2-7; the D is unclear. The CDR3 is made up of 12 amino acids. Germline-derived CDR1 and CDR2 are MGHRA and YSYEKL. V lost 4 bases to trimming and J lost 3 bases, with 7 bases between them. CDR3 sequence (DNA): TGCGCCAGCAGCCCCCCCAACTACGAGCAGTACTTC. Encoded protein: CASSPPNYEQYF.

The chain is built from TRBV11-2 and TRBJ1-5, with D uncertain. V lost 5 bases to trimming and J lost 5 bases, with 7 bases between them. CDR3 size: 12 residues. Germline V gives CDR1 SGHAT, CDR2 FQNNGV. Written as DNA, the CDR3 is TGTGCCAGCAGCCACAAGGATCAGCCCCAGCATTTT. Encoded protein: CASSHKDQPQHF.

The gene calls are TRBV24-1 and TRBJ2-2; TRBD1 agrees at 11 bases. Unmatched junction bases numbered 6, after V lost 4 bases and J lost 3 bases. In germline, CDR1 is KGHDR, CDR2 SFDVKD. This CDR3 region has 17 residues. The CDR3 reads CATSDWTGGSDTGELFF. The CDR3 DNA reads TGTGCCACCAGTGACTGGACAGGGGGCTCGGACACCGGGGAGCTGTTTTTT.

This rearrangement joins TRBV4-1 to TRBJ2-3, with a weak D call TRBD2 (5 bases). The CDR3 extends over 19 amino acids. The germline V gene has CDR1 MGHRA and CDR2 YSYEKL. V lost 0 bases, J lost 3 bases, and 22 bases lay in between. CDR3: CASSQDSPIPGRRTDTQYF. The CDR3 DNA reads TGCGCCAGCAGCCAAGATTCCCCTATTCCGGGAAGGAGGACAGATACGCAGTATTTT.

In its sample, this clonotype was seen many times. The chain employs TRBV5-1 and TRBJ2-1; D is unresolved. Germline V gives CDR1 SGHRS, CDR2 YFSETQ. There are 16 residues in the CDR3. Trimming cost V 5 bases and J 1 base, with 16 bases left between them. The CDR3 coding sequence is TGCGCCAGCAGTGACGGACGGGTGCCTTCCTACAATGAGCAGTTCTTC. Translated: CASSDGRVPSYNEQFF.

The gene calls are TRBV4-1 and TRBJ1-1; a weak D match, TRBD1 (5 bases). The CDR3 is 15 amino acids. The V gene's germline CDR1 is MGHRA and CDR2 YSYEKL. Trimming took 2 bases from V and 7 from J, leaving 17 bases between them. The CDR3 here is CASSQLRMRGGEAFF. The CDR3 bases are TGCGCCAGCAGCCAACTGAGAATGAGGGGTGGTGAAGCTTTCTTT.

This clonotype came up many times. The J gene is TRBJ2-1, the V gene TRBV27; 13 bases agree with TRBD2. The CDR3 contains 19 residues. With 5 bases clipped from V and 1 base from J, the junction kept 11 bases outside the gene matches. Per germline, CDR1 MNHEY and CDR2 SMNVEV (reference sequence). CDR3 DNA sequence: TGTGCCAGCAGTCGGACTAGCGGGAGCCATTCGATATCCTACAATGAGCAGTTCTTC. It yields the protein CASSRTSGSHSISYNEQFF.

The chain joins TRBV11-2 to TRBJ2-1, with TRBD2 matching 12 bases. Germline V gene lookup returns CDR1 SGHAT and CDR2 FQNNGV. V lost 8 bases and J lost 3; bases outside the gene matches: 8. The CDR3 sequence is 16 residues long. The CDR3 DNA reads TGTGCCAGCGGGTTATCGACTAGCGGGGGCTACAATGAGCAGTTCTTC. Translating it yields CASGLSTSGGYNEQFF.

The chain has TRBV20-1 and TRBJ2-7; TRBD1 is a possible D gene (5 bases). Trimming took 1 base from V and 3 from J, leaving 10 bases between them. The germline V gene has CDR1 DFQATT and CDR2 SNEGSKA (reference sequence). The length of the CDR3 is 13 residues. CDR3 in amino acids: CSARVQGNYEQYF. DNA of the CDR3: TGCAGTGCTAGAGTCCAGGGAAACTACGAGCAGTACTTC.

This clonotype was seen more than once but under ten times. This chain joins TRBV29-1 and TRBJ2-1, with TRBD1 matching 9 bases. This CDR3 region has 14 residues. After removal of 7 bases from V and 5 bases from J, the junction contained 9 bases not matched to a gene. Germline assignment: CDR1 SQVTM and CDR2 ANQGSEA. The CDR3 is CSAKGTGNDNEQFF. In DNA, the CDR3 is TGCAGCGCGAAGGGGACAGGGAATGACAATGAGCAGTTCTTC.

This clonotype was counted between two and nine times. The chain links TRBV4-1 to TRBJ2-1; the match to TRBD2 covers 9 bases. From germline, CDR1 is MGHRA and CDR2 YSYEKL. This CDR3 comprises 17 residues. Losses at the gene ends were 1 base for V and 0 bases for J; bases not matched to a gene: 4. The CDR3 loop is CASSQADSGSSYNEQFF. CDR3 DNA sequence: TGCGCCAGCAGCCAAGCCGATAGCGGGAGCTCCTACAATGAGCAGTTCTTC.

This clonotype was found a few times. This rearrangement joins TRBV12-3 or TRBV12-4 to TRBJ2-2; the match to TRBD2 covers 13 bases. The ends lost 7 bases at V and 1 base at J; junction bases unmatched: 6. This CDR3 region has 17 residues. In nucleotides, the CDR3 is TGTGCCAGCACTCTCGGACTAGCGGGAGAGAACACCGGGGAGCTGTTTTTT. It specifies CASTLGLAGENTGELFF.

This clonotype showed up just a few times. The J gene is TRBJ2-1, the V gene TRBV5-1, with D perhaps being TRBD1 or TRBD2 (5 bases each). V was trimmed by 6 bases and J by 5 bases, leaving 12 bases between them. CDR1 SGHRS and CDR2 YFSETQ come from the germline V gene. This CDR3 spans 13 amino acids. The CDR3 loop reads CASMGEFNNEQFF. CDR3 DNA: TGCGCCAGCATGGGGGAGTTCAACAATGAGCAGTTCTTC.

This clonotype showed up many times. This chain joins TRBV6-5 and TRBJ1-1, with D possibly being TRBD1 (5 bases). V lost 4 bases and J 1 base, leaving 13 bases between the germline ends. The CDR3 covers 15 residues. CDR1 MNHEY and CDR2 SVGAGI come from the germline V gene. CDR3 coding DNA: TGTGCCAGCAGTTCCTTAACAGGAGGGAACACTGAAGCTTTCTTT. Encoded protein: CASSSLTGGNTEAFF.

This clonotype was observed a handful of times. The chain combines TRBV4-1 with TRBJ2-1; no reliable D call. The ends were cut back, 2 bases at V and 6 bases at J, with 20 bases in the middle. Germline values: CDR1 MGHRA, CDR2 YSYEKL. The CDR3 extends over 17 amino acids. CDR3 bases: TGCGCCAGCAGCCAAAGCTCGATGGCGAGAGAGGTCAATGAGCAGTTCTTC. Its translation is CASSQSSMAREVNEQFF.

The V gene is TRBV27, the J gene TRBJ2-7, with 9 bases lining up with TRBD1. Germline V gene data show CDR1 as MNHEY and CDR2 as SMNVEV (reference sequence). The length of the CDR3 is 14 residues. The ends lost 4 bases at V and 1 base at J; junction bases unmatched: 2. The CDR3 nucleotides read TGTGCCAGCAGTTGGGGACAGGGTTCCTACGAGCAGTACTTC. This translates into CASSWGQGSYEQYF.

The chain couples TRBV27 to TRBJ2-7; TRBD2 agrees at 8 bases. This CDR3 comprises 14 residues. Germline V gene sequence: CDR1 MNHEY, CDR2 SMNVEV (reference sequence). Unmatched junction bases numbered 6, after V lost 5 bases and J lost 3 bases. The CDR3 DNA is TGTGCCAGCAGTACCGGGAGGGGCTACTACGAGCAGTACTTC. This codes for CASSTGRGYYEQYF.

The chain couples TRBV5-6 to TRBJ2-7; D is possibly TRBD1 (5 bases). The CDR3 spans 13 residues. CDR1 SGHDT and CDR2 YYEEEE come from the germline V gene. Deletions cut 4 bases from V and 1 base from J, with 9 bases between. The CDR3 reads CASSPQGSYEQYV. DNA of the CDR3: TGTGCCAGCAGCCCGCAGGGATCCTACGAGCAGTACGTC.

This clonotype showed up just a few times. This chain uses TRBV5-1 with TRBJ2-3, with D maybe TRBD1 (5 bases). The V and J ends lost 2 bases and 0 bases respectively, with 13 bases between them. CDR3 length: 16 amino acids. Germline values: CDR1 SGHRS, CDR2 YFSETQ. The CDR3 DNA is TGCGCCAGCAGCTTCAGGGAACGTCCTAGCACAGATACGCAGTATTTT. Translation gives CASSFRERPSTDTQYF.

This clonotype has only a few counts. The chain combines TRBV7-8 with TRBJ2-7, with 8 positions matching TRBD2. This CDR3 comprises 18 residues. Germline V gene lookup returns CDR1 SGHVS and CDR2 FQNEAQ. V gave up 1 base and J gave up 4 bases; unmatched junction bases: 15. The CDR3 region is CASSLGALAVYKSYEQYF. CDR3 DNA: TGTGCCAGCAGCTTAGGGGCACTAGCGGTATACAAATCTTACGAGCAGTACTTC.